The sequence of this T cell receptor (beta chain) was determined in a study of T cells in Graves' hyperthyroidism and ophthalmopathy (dated by TCRdb to the late 2010s). Study-wide context: Peripheral blood was sampled at the time of initial diagnosis, prior to any treatment. Thyroid tissue and blood T-cell repertoires from six Graves' hyperthyroidism patients were also compared in the study. TCR V-J signatures able to tell the groups apart were searched for in a discovery cohort of about a hundred patients, of whom more than 40 had Graves' ophthalmopathy and around 56 had stable Graves' hyperthyroidism. Once sampling was done, hyperthyroidism patients were given methimazole at a starting dose of 30 mg daily, whereas ophthalmopathy patients were given high-dose intravenous methylprednisolone. The paper describes TCR Vbeta CDR3 sequencing of around 130 peripheral blood samples, made up of 43 ophthalmopathy patients, 70 to 80 hyperthyroidism patients and 17 progressor patients. Prospective prediction of ophthalmopathy was tested in an independent validation cohort consisting of about 20 hyperthyroidism patients and around 16 patients who later progressed to ophthalmopathy. For training and testing, the 110 or so patients in the discovery cohort were randomly divided in a 7:3 ratio.

Graves' hyperthyroidism was defined as stable when no progression to ophthalmopathy occurred over 18 months of follow-up. Hyperthyroidism patients were aged 18 to 65 years and newly diagnosed, with disease duration of less than 2 months. Any patient with an uncontrolled infection, another autoimmune disease, pregnancy or lactation was excluded. Diagnoses relied on clinical symptoms, serum thyroxine and TRAb, thyroid ultrasound and orbital computed tomography. PBMCs were isolated from about 9 ml of fresh peripheral blood by Ficoll-Paque density gradient centrifugation. Total RNA was extracted with Trizol reagent, and quality was checked on an Agilent 2100 Bioanalyzer. Amplification of TCR beta CDR3 regions was carried out from RNA transcripts. The TCR CDR3 was subjected to a first round of RT-PCR using the HTBI primer set and the Qiagen OneStep RT-PCR kit. Libraries were constructed in a second round of multiplex PCR, after which size selection and purification were performed. Libraries were sequenced paired-end with 100 bp reads on an Illumina HiSeq2000. As for the original processing: SOAPnuke was used to process the raw data, removing reads that contained adapters or uncalled bases, had a mean Phred below 15, or lacked an exact match to the constant primer or identifier. High-quality paired reads were merged with COPE v1.2.5, and unique nucleotide sequences were defined as clonotypes. MiTCR v1.1 was used to align clonotypes to the IMGT TRBV, TRBD and TRBJ reference segments. Only V-J combinations with frequency above 0.0001, covering about 99% of repertoires, were analysed. A TCS score was defined as the ratio between F50 (clonal expansion) and ExV (chaos), using BLOSUM62-based TCRdist between CDR3 peptides within each V-J. Welch's t-statistics and random forest reduced 500 to 650 V-J features to 10 to 15, which were used in a naive Bayes classifier (R e1071). Thyroid-blood repertoire similarity was quantified with the Morisita-Horn index. The public reads were reanalyzed by TCRdb: fastp trimming at Q25, MiXCR alignment, in-frame beta chains only. Every entry covers one CDR3 protein and lists the most common genes and DNA from its rows. These V and J calls originate from TCRdb's pipeline instead of the authors' own analysis. The sample table records hundreds of thousands of distinct CDR3 sequences; more than 30% of these occur just once. The ten most abundant clones make up 8% to 9% of the sample.

From the cysteine up to the phenylalanine, the CDR3 has a length of 15 residues. CDR3 DNA is the only sequence kept; it has 45 bases, read in frame from the first base. V drops 2 bases and J drops 4 bases, leaving 14 bases in between. The germline V gene supplies CDR1 SGHTA and CDR2 FQGNSA. The investigation overall reported the following: A model built on a 13 V-J signature distinguished ophthalmopathy from stable hyperthyroidism, reaching about 89% sensitivity and around 82% specificity in cross-validation and 80%/75% in testing. In validation, the model predicted progression to ophthalmopathy a median of about 6.8 months before onset, with approximately 68% sensitivity and more than 72% specificity. No statistical method was used to fix the sample size in advance, and group allocation was not hidden from the investigators. Most expanded thyroid clonotypes (frequency above 0.001) were also detected in blood, a finding suggesting that blood repertoires may reflect thyroid immune responses.

Concerning this clonotype: Its antigen remains unidentified. No per-base quality is available; no much larger clone lies one base away.

In this chain, TRBV7-2 is recombined with TRBJ1-1; TRBD1 is a possible D gene, resting on 5 matching bases. Sequenced input: blood. This TCR was recovered from a man aged 18 to 30 with Graves' hyperthyroidism. This receptor carries the CDR3 CASSLSVRGSTEAFF. The DNA reads as follows: TGTGCCAGCAGCTTAAGTGTGAGGGGTAGCACTGAAGCTTTCTTT. When the CDR3 is completed using the reference TRBV7-2 and TRBJ1-1 genes on either side, the full variable domain is GAGVSQSPSNKVTEKGKDVELRCDPISGHTALYWYRQSLGQGLEFLIYFQGNSAPDKSGLPSDRFSAERTGGSVSTLTIQRTQQEDSAVYLCASSLSVRGSTEAFFGQGTRLTVV.